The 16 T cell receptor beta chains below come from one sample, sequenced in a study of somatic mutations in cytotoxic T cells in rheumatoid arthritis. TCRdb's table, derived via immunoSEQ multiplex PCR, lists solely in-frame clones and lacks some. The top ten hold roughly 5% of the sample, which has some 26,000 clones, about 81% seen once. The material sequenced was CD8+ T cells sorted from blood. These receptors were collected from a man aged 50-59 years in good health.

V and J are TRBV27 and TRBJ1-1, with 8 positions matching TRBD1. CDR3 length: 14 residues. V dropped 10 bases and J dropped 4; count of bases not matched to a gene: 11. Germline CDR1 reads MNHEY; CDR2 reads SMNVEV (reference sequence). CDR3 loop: CATRTGSFSTEAFF. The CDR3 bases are TGTGCCACCAGGACAGGGAGTTTTAGCACTGAAGCTTTCTTT.

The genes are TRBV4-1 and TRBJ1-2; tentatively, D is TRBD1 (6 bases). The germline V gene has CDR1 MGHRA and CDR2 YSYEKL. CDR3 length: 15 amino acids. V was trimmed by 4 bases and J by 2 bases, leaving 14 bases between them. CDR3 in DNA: TGCGCCAGCAGCCTAGCCGCAGGGGAGAACTATGGCTACACCTTC. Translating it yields CASSLAAGENYGYTF.

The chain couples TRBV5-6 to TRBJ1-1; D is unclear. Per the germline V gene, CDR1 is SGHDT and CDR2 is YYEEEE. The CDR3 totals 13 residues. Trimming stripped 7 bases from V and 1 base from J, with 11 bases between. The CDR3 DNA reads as TGTGCCAGCTCCGACACCCCGAACACTGAAGCTTTCTTT. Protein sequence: CASSDTPNTEAFF. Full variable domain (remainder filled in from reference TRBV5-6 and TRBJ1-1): DAGVTQSPTHLIKTRGQQVTLRCSPKSGHDTVSWYQQALGQGPQFIFQYYEEEERQRGNFPDRFSGHQFPNYSSELNVNALLLGDSALYLCASSDTPNTEAFFGQGTRLTVV.

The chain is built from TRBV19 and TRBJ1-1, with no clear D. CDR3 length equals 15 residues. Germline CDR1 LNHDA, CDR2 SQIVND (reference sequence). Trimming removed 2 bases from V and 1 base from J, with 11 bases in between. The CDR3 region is CASSIRYPRNTEAFF. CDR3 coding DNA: TGTGCCAGTAGTATAAGGTACCCGCGGAACACTGAAGCTTTCTTT.

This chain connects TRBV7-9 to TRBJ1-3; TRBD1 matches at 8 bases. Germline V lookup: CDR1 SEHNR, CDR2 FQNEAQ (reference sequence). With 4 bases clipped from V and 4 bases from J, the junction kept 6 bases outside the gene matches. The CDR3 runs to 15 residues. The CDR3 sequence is CASSSRTGSGNTIYF. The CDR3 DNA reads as TGTGCCAGCAGCTCCCGGACAGGGTCCGGAAACACCATATATTTT.

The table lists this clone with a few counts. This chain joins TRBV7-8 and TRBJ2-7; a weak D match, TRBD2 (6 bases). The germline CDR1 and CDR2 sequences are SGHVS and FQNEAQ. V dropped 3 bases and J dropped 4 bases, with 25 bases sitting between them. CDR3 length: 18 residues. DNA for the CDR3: TGTGCCAGCAGCTTGTCAACTTTCCAATCGGGAGTTACGTACGAGCAGTACTTC. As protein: CASSLSTFQSGVTYEQYF.

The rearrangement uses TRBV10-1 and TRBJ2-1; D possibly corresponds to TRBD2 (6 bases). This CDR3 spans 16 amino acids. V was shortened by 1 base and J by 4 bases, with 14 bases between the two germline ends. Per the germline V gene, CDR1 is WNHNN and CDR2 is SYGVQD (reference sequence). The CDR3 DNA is TGCGCCAGCAGTGAGTTTTTAGCGGCCACGTACAATGAGCAGTTCTTC. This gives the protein CASSEFLAATYNEQFF.

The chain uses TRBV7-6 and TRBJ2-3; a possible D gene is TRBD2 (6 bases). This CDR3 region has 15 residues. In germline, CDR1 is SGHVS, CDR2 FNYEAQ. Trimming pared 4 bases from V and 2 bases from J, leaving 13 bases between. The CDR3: CASSSGTPLTDTQYF. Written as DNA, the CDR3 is TGTGCCAGCAGCTCTGGGACTCCTCTCACAGATACGCAGTATTTT.

The CDR3: CASSVGQAGGLPYEQYF. DNA for the CDR3: TGTGCCAGCAGCGTAGGTCAAGCGGGAGGGCTCCCCTACGAGCAGTACTTC. The J gene is TRBJ2-7, the V gene TRBV9, with TRBD2 matching 10 bases. Germline CDR1 and CDR2: SGDLS and YYNGEE. V shed 0 bases, J shed 2 bases, and the junction held 8 bases outside the gene matches. This CDR3 contains 17 residues. Complete variable domain (other parts from reference TRBV9 and TRBJ2-7): DSGVTQTPKHLITATGQRVTLRCSPRSGDLSVYWYQQSLDQGLQFLIQYYNGEERAKGNILERFSAQQFPDLHSELNLSSLELGDSALYFCASSVGQAGGLPYEQYFGPGTRLTVT.

The CDR3 here is CSVVYLNTEAFF. DNA for the CDR3: TGCAGCGTTGTTTACCTGAACACTGAAGCTTTCTTT. This chain links TRBV29-1 with TRBJ1-1; D unclear. V lost 4 bases and J lost 0, with 6 bases in between. The CDR3 is made up of 12 amino acids. The V gene's germline CDR1 is SQVTM and CDR2 ANQGSEA.

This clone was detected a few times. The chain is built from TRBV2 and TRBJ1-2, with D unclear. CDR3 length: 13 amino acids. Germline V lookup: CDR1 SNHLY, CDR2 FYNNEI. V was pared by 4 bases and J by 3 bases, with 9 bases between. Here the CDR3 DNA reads TGTGCCAGCAGTGGACGCCAGCACTATGGCTACACCTTC. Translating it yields CASSGRQHYGYTF.

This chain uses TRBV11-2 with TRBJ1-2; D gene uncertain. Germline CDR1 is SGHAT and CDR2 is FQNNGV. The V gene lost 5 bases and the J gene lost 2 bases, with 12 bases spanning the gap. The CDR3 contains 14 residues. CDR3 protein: CASSPGPINYGYTF. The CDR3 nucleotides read TGTGCCAGCAGCCCCGGGCCGATCAACTATGGCTACACCTTC.

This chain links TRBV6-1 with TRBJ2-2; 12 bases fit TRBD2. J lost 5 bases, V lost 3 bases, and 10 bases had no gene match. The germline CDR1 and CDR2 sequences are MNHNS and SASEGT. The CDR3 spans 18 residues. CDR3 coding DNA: TGTGCCAGCAGTGACAGGACTAGCGGGATGGGATGGACCGGGGAGCTGTTTTTT. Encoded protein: CASSDRTSGMGWTGELFF.

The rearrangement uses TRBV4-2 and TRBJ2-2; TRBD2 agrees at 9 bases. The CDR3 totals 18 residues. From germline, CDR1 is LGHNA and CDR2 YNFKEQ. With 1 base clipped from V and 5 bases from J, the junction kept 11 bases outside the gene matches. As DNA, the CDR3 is TGTGCCAGCAGCCAAGGCCTAGCGGGAACTCGAGGAACCGGGGAGCTGTTTTTT. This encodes CASSQGLAGTRGTGELFF.

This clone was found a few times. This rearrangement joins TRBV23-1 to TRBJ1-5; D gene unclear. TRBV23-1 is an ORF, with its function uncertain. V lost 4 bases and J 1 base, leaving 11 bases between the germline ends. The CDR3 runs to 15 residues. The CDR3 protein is CASSPSRCSNQPQHF. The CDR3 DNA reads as TGCGCCAGCAGTCCTAGTCGATGCAGCAATCAGCCCCAGCATTTT.

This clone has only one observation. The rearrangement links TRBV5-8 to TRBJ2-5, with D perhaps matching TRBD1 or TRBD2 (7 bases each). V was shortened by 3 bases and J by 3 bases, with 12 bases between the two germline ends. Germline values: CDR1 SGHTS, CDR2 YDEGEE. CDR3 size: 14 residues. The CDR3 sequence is CASSSQGREETQYF. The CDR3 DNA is TGTGCCAGCAGCTCACAGGGGAGGGAAGAGACCCAGTACTTC.